This is a list of T cell receptor beta chains from one sample in a study of T cells in Graves' hyperthyroidism and ophthalmopathy. In TCRdb, the multiplex PCR reads were re-called with MiXCR into one record per CDR3 protein. The sample contains a few hundred thousand distinct CDR3 sequences, roughly 13% of which appear only once. Sequencing used blood. These receptor sequences come from a woman in her 40s with Graves' ophthalmopathy. CDR3s include the opening cysteine and the closing phenylalanine or tryptophan. The D gene is left open where the match is weak. Size is stated for part of the rows, as once, few or many counts, or as a class when the clone is expanded.

d_call j_call clone_size v_call cdr3_nt cdr3_aa
NA TRBJ2-7 many TRBV2 TGTGCCAGCAGTCGGAGCGATACAACCTACGAGCAGTACTTC CASSRSDTTYEQYF
NA TRBJ2-1 NA TRBV7-9 TGTGCCAGCAGCTTAGACAGGGAATACAATGAGCAGTTCTTC CASSLDREYNEQFF
NA TRBJ2-7 NA TRBV9 TGTGCCAGCAGCGTAGGGCCGAATTCCGAGCAGTACTTC CASSVGPNSEQYF
NA TRBJ2-5 few TRBV7-6 TGTGCCAGCAGCCCAACTTGGACACGTCAAGAGACCCAGTACTTC CASSPTWTRQETQYF
NA TRBJ2-7 NA TRBV30 TGTGCCTGGAGCGGGGGAGATTCCTACGAGCAGTACTTC CAWSGGDSYEQYF
TRBD1 TRBJ2-5 many TRBV20-1 TGCAGTGCCACGACAGGGGCATCACCAAGAGGGACCCAGTACTTC CSATTGASPRGTQYF
NA TRBJ2-7 many TRBV2 TGTGCCAGCAGTGAAGTTAGCGTCCAATCCTACGAGCAGTACTTC CASSEVSVQSYEQYF
NA TRBJ1-1 many TRBV12-3/TRBV12-4 TGTGCCAGCAACCCTCGCCGGGCCCGGAATGAAGCTTTCTTT CASNPRRARNEAFF
NA TRBJ2-5 many TRBV11-3 TGTGCCAGCAGCAGGGTGGGGTCAGAGACCCAGTACTTC CASSRVGSETQYF
NA TRBJ1-5 many TRBV6-5 TGTGCCAGCAGTTACTCAGAAGGAAATCAGCCCCAGCATTTT CASSYSEGNQPQHF
NA TRBJ2-2 many TRBV6-1 TGTGCCAGCTACTCGTATAAGACCGGGGAGCTGTTTTTT CASYSYKTGELFF
NA TRBJ1-3 few TRBV4-2 TGTGCCAGCAGCCTTCTTACAGGTCCTGGAAACACCATATATTTT CASSLLTGPGNTIYF
TRBD1 TRBJ1-1 many TRBV29-1 TGCAGCGTTGACTCCGGGACAGGGGCGGGTACATGGGTAGCTTTCTTT CSVDSGTGAGTWVAFF
NA TRBJ2-2 many TRBV7-8 TGTGCCAGCAGCCCTCACCCGCGGGGAGTTTACACCGGGGAGCTGTTTTTT CASSPHPRGVYTGELFF
NA TRBJ2-3 many TRBV20-1 TGCAGTGCTGGACTATTGGTAGGGGATACGCAGTATTTT CSAGLLVGDTQYF
TRBD1 TRBJ1-2 many TRBV19 TGTGCCAGTAGTGGCCCGGACAGGAAATACTATGGCTACACCTTC CASSGPDRKYYGYTF
TRBD1 TRBJ1-4 many TRBV7-2 TGTGCCAGCAGCCGGAGACAGGGCAATGAAAAACTGTTTTTT CASSRRQGNEKLFF
TRBD1 TRBJ2-1 many TRBV2 TGTGCCAGCAGACGGACAGGGGGCGATGAGCAGTTCTTC CASRRTGGDEQFF
NA TRBJ2-2 NA TRBV5-4 TGTGCCAGCAGCCCAGTCGCGGGGGCGACCACCGGGGAGCTGTTTTTT CASSPVAGATTGELFF
NA TRBJ1-2 many TRBV13 TGTGCCAGCAGCTTAGGGGAGGTCGAATACGTTAACTATGGCTACACCTTC CASSLGEVEYVNYGYTF
NA TRBJ1-6 many TRBV7-2 TGTGCCAGCAGCTTAGGGGGAGAGGGCGGATCACCCCTCCACTTT CASSLGGEGGSPLHF
TRBD2 TRBJ2-5 many TRBV19 TGTGCCAGTAGTATTACTAGCGGGGGAGCCTACCAAGAGACCCAGTACTTC CASSITSGGAYQETQYF
TRBD1 TRBJ1-5 many TRBV2 TGTGCCAGCAGCGGGACAGGGGGAAATCAGCCCCAGCATTTT CASSGTGGNQPQHF
NA TRBJ1-2 many TRBV18 TGTGCCAGCTCACCAAGAGGGGAAGGCTATGGCTACACCTTC CASSPRGEGYGYTF
NA TRBJ2-7 many TRBV20-1 TGCAGTGCTAGAGTCCAGGGGGGATGGTCCTACGAGCAGTACTTC CSARVQGGWSYEQYF
NA TRBJ2-1 many TRBV28 TGTGCCAGCAGTTTATTTAATTCGGTTCCCTACAATGAGCAGTTCTTC CASSLFNSVPYNEQFF
NA TRBJ1-2 many TRBV27 TGTGCCAGCAGTTTTTTTAACCGGGGCCTATATGGCTACACCTTC CASSFFNRGLYGYTF
TRBD2 TRBJ2-7 many TRBV12-3/TRBV12-4 TGTGCCAGCACCCTAGGGAGGGAGGGTAGTAGAGAGCAGTACTTC CASTLGREGSREQYF
NA TRBJ2-1 many TRBV6-2/TRBV6-3 TGTGCCAGCAAAGCGTGGAATGAGCAGTTCTTC CASKAWNEQFF
TRBD2 TRBJ2-1 NA TRBV7-9 TGTGCCAGCAGCTCGAGATTAAGACTAGCGGGGGCCCCCAATGAGCAGTTCTTC CASSSRLRLAGAPNEQFF
TRBD1 TRBJ2-1 once TRBV7-2 TGTGCCAGCAGCTCGGGACAGGGGTCCTACAATGAGCAGTTCTTC CASSSGQGSYNEQFF
NA TRBJ2-4 many TRBV5-4 TGTGCCAGCAGCTCGGACCTCCGGGAAAACATTCAGTACTTC CASSSDLRENIQYF
NA TRBJ1-3 few TRBV6-1 TGTGCCAGCGTGGACGTACTACGCTCTGGAAACACCATATATTTT CASVDVLRSGNTIYF
NA TRBJ2-1 many TRBV6-1 TGTGCCAGCAGTCCTTTCCGAGGTAGCGGATACAATGAGCAGTTCTTC CASSPFRGSGYNEQFF
NA TRBJ2-7 many TRBV12-5 TGTGCTAGTGGTTTGGGTGTAAAGGGTTACGAGCAGTACTTC CASGLGVKGYEQYF
TRBD1 TRBJ2-1 many TRBV28 TGTGCCAGCAGTTTATTCGGACATCAGACCGGGACAGGGAGTGGTAATGAGCAGTTCTTC CASSLFGHQTGTGSGNEQFF
TRBD1 TRBJ2-7 few TRBV11-3 TGTGCCAGCAGCCTAGGAGGGGGACAGGGGATCGAGCAGTACTTC CASSLGGGQGIEQYF
TRBD1 TRBJ1-2 many TRBV20-1 TGCAGTGCTAGGGAACAGGGGAGGTTAAGGGATGGCTACACCTTC CSAREQGRLRDGYTF
TRBD1 TRBJ1-5 few TRBV19 TGTGCCAGCGAGGGGACAGGTAATCAGCCCCAGCATTTT CASEGTGNQPQHF
NA TRBJ1-1 NA TRBV29-1 TGCAGCGTTGTAGGAACCCGGGGGCAGGGTAGAAACACTGAAGCTTTCTTT CSVVGTRGQGRNTEAFF
TRBD2 TRBJ2-1 many TRBV6-1 TGTGCCAGTTGGACTAGCGGGGGGCACTACAATGAGCAGTTCTTC CASWTSGGHYNEQFF
NA TRBJ1-1 many TRBV7-8 TGTGCCAGCAGCCCGCGAATTAGGGCGGGGAACACTGAAGCTTTCTTT CASSPRIRAGNTEAFF
NA TRBJ2-7 many TRBV14 TGTGCCAGCAGCCGGGAAACAGGGACTGCCTACGAGCAGTACTTC CASSRETGTAYEQYF
NA TRBJ1-1 many TRBV9 TGTGCCAGCAGCGTAGTGGGGGCGGCTGAAGCTTTCTTT CASSVVGAAEAFF
NA TRBJ1-4 few TRBV13 TGTGCCAGCAGCCTACGACAGCTGGTCCCAACTAATGAAAAACTGTTTTTT CASSLRQLVPTNEKLFF
NA TRBJ2-1 NA TRBV7-8 TGTGCCAGCAGCAGCGGACAGAGGGTATACAATGAGCAGTTCTTC CASSSGQRVYNEQFF
NA TRBJ1-1 few TRBV20-1 TGCAGTGCTCCCTCCGACGGCAATGAAGCTTTCTTT CSAPSDGNEAFF
TRBD1 TRBJ2-1 few TRBV10-3 TGTGCCATCAGTGAAAACGGACAGGAATTTAACAATGAGCAGTTCTTC CAISENGQEFNNEQFF
TRBD2 TRBJ2-3 few TRBV7-8 TGTGCCAGCAGCGCCCGACTAGCGGGGGGTCTTTCCACAGATACGCAGTATTTT CASSARLAGGLSTDTQYF
NA TRBJ1-1 many TRBV5-1 TGCGCCAGCAGCTTAAAGGGGCCTGAAGCTTTCTTT CASSLKGPEAFF
TRBD2 TRBJ2-1 many TRBV7-2 TGTGCCAGCAGCATCCCTCGGGGGGGGAATGAGCAGTTCTTC CASSIPRGGNEQFF
NA TRBJ2-1 many TRBV11-2 TGTGCCAGCAGTCATTCCTCTCTCGGGGGAATCGATGAGCAGTTCTTC CASSHSSLGGIDEQFF
NA TRBJ2-2 NA TRBV5-1 TGCGCCAGCAGCTTGGTTGGCAGGTCCGGGGAGCTGTTTTTT CASSLVGRSGELFF
TRBD1 TRBJ1-4 few TRBV3-1 TGTGCCAGCAGCCAAAGACAGGGGCTTAATGAAAAACTGTTTTTT CASSQRQGLNEKLFF
TRBD1 TRBJ2-4 many TRBV20-1 TGCAGTGCGACAGGGGAGGTTTTTGGACAGTACTTC CSATGEVFGQYF
TRBD1 TRBJ2-7 few TRBV5-6 TGTGCCAGCCGAGACAGGGCCGAGCAGTACTTC CASRDRAEQYF
NA TRBJ1-5 NA TRBV10-3 TGTGCCATCAGAGATGGGGACACGCTTAGCAATCAGCCCCAGCATTTT CAIRDGDTLSNQPQHF
TRBD2 TRBJ2-5 NA TRBV5-1 TGCGCCAGCAGCTTGGAAGCGGGGGGTCGGGAGACCCAGTACTTC CASSLEAGGRETQYF
TRBD2 TRBJ2-5 NA TRBV20-1 TGCAGTGCCCCAGTAAAGCGTCCGGGGGGGGAGGCCCAGTACTTC CSAPVKRPGGEAQYF